These 25 T cell receptor beta chains came from one sample sequenced in a study of tumor-infiltrating lymphocytes in primary liver carcinoma. From approximately 550 ng of total RNA, TCR beta-specific cDNA was reverse-transcribed using a constant-region primer. For TCR beta, libraries were produced by three nested multiplex PCR rounds using slightly modified ARM-PCR. With TRBV1-TRBV30 forward primers and a C-beta reverse primer, the first two PCR rounds were run for roughly 9 cycles each. TCRdb re-analysed the multiplex PCR reads in MiXCR, keeping a single row per CDR3 protein. The table shows 320,000 or so distinct CDR3 sequences, with more than 55% occurring only once. Both blood RNA, taken from unsorted whole blood, and germline DNA were extracted. The sample consisted of peripheral blood. Receptor source: a middle-aged man with primary liver carcinoma and hepatitis B virus infection.

There are many counts of this clonotype. The chain recombines TRBV29-1 with TRBJ2-5; 7 bases fit TRBD2. Trimming cost V 2 bases and J 5 bases; bases outside gene matches: 11. CDR1 and CDR2 (germline): SQVTM, ANQGSEA. The CDR3 contains 15 residues. This CDR3 is CSVESRREGTETQYF. CDR3 nucleotides: TGCAGCGTTGAATCTCGCAGGGAGGGTACGGAGACCCAGTACTTC.

Concerning this clonotype itself: Given a much more abundant clone one base away, this may be a read error. The chain recombines TRBV4-3 with TRBJ2-3; tentative D call: TRBD2 (6 bases). In germline, CDR1 is LGHNA, CDR2 YSLEER. Trimming cost V 0 bases and J 6 bases, with 16 bases left between them. This CDR3 has 16 residues. The CDR3 DNA follows: TGCGCCAGCAGCCAAGATCTGAGGAGTGCGGGGGATACGCAGTATTTT. Translating it yields CASSQDLRSAGDTQYF.

This clonotype was seen only a few times. This rearrangement joins TRBV6-5 to TRBJ2-3, with D hard to call. CDR3 length: 13 residues. From germline, CDR1 is MNHEY and CDR2 SVGAGI. V lost 5 bases to trimming and J lost 0 bases, with 6 bases between them. The CDR3 loop reads CASSLHSTDTQYF. CDR3 bases: TGTGCCAGCAGTCTTCATAGCACAGATACGCAGTATTTT.

Turning to this clonotype: A clone one base away is much larger, so this may be a read error. The chain couples TRBV14 to TRBJ1-2, with D possibly being TRBD1 (5 bases). The germline V and J ends were trimmed by 2 bases and 8 bases, with 18 bases remaining between them. This CDR3 has 15 residues. Germline V gives CDR1 SGHDN, CDR2 FVKESK. The CDR3 here is CASSQRRKQGGGYTF. DNA for the CDR3: TGTGCCAGCAGCCAAAGGAGGAAGCAGGGCGGCGGCTACACCTTC.

With respect to this clonotype: The junction differs from germline at one of its ends, possibly a read error. The chain carries TRBV29-1 and TRBJ2-1; 9 bases fit TRBD2. This CDR3 has 13 residues. Germline V lookup: CDR1 SQVTM, CDR2 ANQGSEA. The CDR3 nucleotides are TGCAGCGCCTACTTTAGCGGGAGCGATGAGCAATTCTTC. Amino acids: CSAYFSGSDEQFF.

This sequence joins TRBV4-1 and TRBJ1-2; no clear D gene. Germline V gives CDR1 MGHRA, CDR2 YSYEKL. The CDR3 sequence is 16 residues long. Trimming removed 0 bases from V and 8 bases from J, with 19 bases in between. Here the CDR3 DNA reads TGCGCCAGCAGCCAAGAAGCGATTGCCAAGGGTGACGGCTACACCTTC. Protein sequence: CASSQEAIAKGDGYTF.

In its sample, this clonotype was seen many times. The V gene is TRBV4-1, the J gene TRBJ2-6; no clear D. The germline gives CDR1 MGHRA, CDR2 YSYEKL. Trimming took 3 bases from V and 4 from J, leaving 10 bases between them. The CDR3 is 15 amino acids. CDR3 protein: CASSQNHLGANVLTF. DNA for the CDR3: TGCGCCAGCAGCCAGAACCACCTGGGGGCCAACGTCCTGACTTTC.

On this clonotype: At one end, the junction sequence differs from germline, possibly due to a read error. V is TRBV5-4 and J is TRBJ1-1; no definite D call. The V gene's germline CDR1 is SGHNT and CDR2 YYREEE (reference sequence). CDR3 size: 14 residues. CDR3 in amino acids: CASSGTTENTGAFF. CDR3 coding DNA: TGTGCCAGCAGCGGTACGACGGAGAACACTGGAGCTTTCTTT.

This clonotype was recorded at least ten times. This sequence joins TRBV11-1 and TRBJ1-4, with 7 nucleotides matching TRBD1. V was clipped by 3 bases and J by 7 bases; unmatched bases: 5. This CDR3 is 14 amino acids long. In germline, CDR1 is SGHAT, CDR2 FQDESV (reference sequence). As DNA, the CDR3 is TGTGCCAGCAGCTTCGGACAGGCGAGTGAAAAACTGTTTTTT. Protein product: CASSFGQASEKLFF.

This clonotype was counted a single time. As the CDR3 is not closed by the conserved phenylalanine or tryptophan, this likely results from a read error. The rearrangement links TRBV12-3 or TRBV12-4 to TRBJ2-5, with 8 bases fitting TRBD2. The V segment lost 6 bases and the J segment 7 bases; nucleotides outside the gene matches: 19. The CDR3 spans 17 residues. CDR3 bases: TGTGCCAGCAGACGGGGGGGGGGAACAGCCACTGGAGGGACCCAGTACTCC. Amino acids: CASRRGGGTATGGTQYS.

Many counts were recorded for this clonotype. The rearrangement joins TRBV6-1 to TRBJ2-5, with D possibly being TRBD1 or TRBD2 (5 bases each). CDR1 MNHNS and CDR2 SASEGT come from the germline V gene. CDR3 length: 15 amino acids. V was cut by 6 bases and J by 4 bases, with 18 bases left in between. CDR3 in DNA: TGTGCCAGCAGACGGGACCCCTGGGTATCAGAGACCCAGTACTTC. As protein: CASRRDPWVSETQYF.

This clonotype was counted only a few times. The CDR3 does not end in the conserved phenylalanine or tryptophan, so this is likely a read error. The V gene is TRBV29-1, the J gene TRBJ2-7, with 8 positions matching TRBD1. CDR3 length equals 14 residues. CDR1 is SQVTM and CDR2 is ANQGSEA in the germline V gene. In DNA form, the CDR3 reads TGTAGCGTTAGACAGGGGCCCAACTCCTACGAGCAGTACCTC. It is translated as CSVRQGPNSYEQYL.

This clonotype occurred many times. The chain combines TRBV4-1 with TRBJ2-3; 14 bases are a match to TRBD2. Unmatched junction bases numbered 3, after V lost 4 bases and J lost 6 bases. CDR3 length: 15 amino acids. Germline values: CDR1 MGHRA, CDR2 YSYEKL. The chain's CDR3 is CASSLGTSGSDTQYF. CDR3 sequence (DNA): TGCGCCAGCAGCCTGGGGACTAGCGGGAGTGATACGCAGTATTTT.

On this clonotype: This sequence may be a read error, since a much larger clone differs from it by one base. V and J are TRBV4-1 and TRBJ1-2, with D uncertain. The CDR3 has 14 amino acids. Germline assignment: CDR1 MGHRA and CDR2 YSYEKL. CDR3 DNA sequence: TGCGTCAGCAGCCAAGATCGGCTCTTTGGTGGCTACACCTTC. This gives the protein CVSSQDRLFGGYTF.

J is TRBJ2-7 and V is TRBV12-3 or TRBV12-4; 7 nucleotides line up with TRBD2. With 5 bases clipped from V and 9 bases from J, the junction kept 16 bases outside the gene matches. The CDR3 covers 15 residues. DNA of the CDR3: TGTGCCAGCAGTCCGAGCGGGATGAGCTCCTATGTGCAGTACTTC. Its protein is CASSPSGMSSYVQYF.

In its sample, this clonotype was seen a few times. This sequence joins TRBV5-1 and TRBJ2-5, with 8 bases identical to TRBD2. The trim removed 3 bases at V and 4 bases at J, leaving 5 bases unmatched. Germline V gene lookup returns CDR1 SGHRS and CDR2 YFSETQ. The CDR3 spans 14 residues. The CDR3, as DNA: TGCGCCAGCAGCTGGGGACTAGAGGCAGAGACCCAGTACTTC. It translates to CASSWGLEAETQYF.

The V and J genes are TRBV18 and TRBJ2-5, with 10 bases matching TRBD2. Germline V gives CDR1 KGHSH, CDR2 LQKENI. This CDR3 spans 16 amino acids. Trimming cost V 0 bases and J 5 bases; bases outside gene matches: 6. This chain's CDR3 is CASSPPSSGSKETQYF. The DNA for the CDR3 is TGTGCCAGCTCACCACCGTCTAGCGGGAGCAAGGAGACCCAGTACTTC.

Concerning this clonotype itself: Its ends do not fully match the called genes, so a read error is possible. The J gene is TRBJ2-6, the V gene TRBV12-3 or TRBV12-4; TRBD1 aligns across 9 bases. This CDR3 region has 16 residues. CDR3 in DNA: TGTGCCAGCAGCCAACAGGGGGCGGTTGGGGCCAGCGTCCTGACTTTC. It codes for CASSQQGAVGASVLTF.

V gene TRBV29-1 combines with J gene TRBJ2-5, with a possible D match to TRBD2 (6 bases). This CDR3 has 14 amino acids. Germline V gives CDR1 SQVTM, CDR2 ANQGSEA. The CDR3 region has the DNA TGCAGTGCCTCGCAGACTAGTCAGAAAGAGACCCAGTACTTC. Translated, it gives CSASQTSQKETQYF.

The rearrangement uses TRBV5-4 and TRBJ2-1, with 8 positions matching TRBD2. Germline assignment: CDR1 SGHNT and CDR2 YYREEE (reference sequence). The CDR3 extends over 14 amino acids. With 5 bases clipped from V and 8 bases from J, the junction kept 9 bases outside the gene matches. CDR3 nucleotide sequence: TGTGCCAGCAGGGGAGCGGGAGAGCTCGATGAGCAGTTCTTC. Amino acid sequence: CASRGAGELDEQFF.

For this clonotype: One junction end does not reproduce the germline sequence, and a read error may be involved. The gene calls are TRBV4-2 and TRBJ2-3; 8 nucleotides line up with TRBD2. The germline gives CDR1 LGHNA, CDR2 YNFKEQ. The CDR3 is 15 amino acids. In DNA form, the CDR3 reads TGTACCAGCAGCCAGACTAGCGCTAGCACAGATACGCAGTATTTT. The encoded protein is CTSSQTSASTDTQYF.

This clonotype was counted once. J is TRBJ2-1 and V is TRBV6-2 or TRBV6-3, with D maybe TRBD2 (6 bases). Germline V gene sequence: CDR1 MNHEY, CDR2 SVGEGT. The CDR3 consists of 12 residues. Trimming pared 8 bases from V and 12 bases from J, leaving 17 bases between. CDR3 DNA sequence: TGTGCCAGCGGTTGGTGGGAGGTTGGGCAGTTCTTC. This encodes CASGWWEVGQFF.

In the case of this clonotype: This may be a read error, as it is one base from a much larger clone. The CDR3 end shows no conserved phenylalanine or tryptophan, and so a read error is likely. The genes are TRBV6-2 or TRBV6-3 and TRBJ2-7, with D unclear. V shed 5 bases and J shed 7 bases, with 9 bases lying between them. CDR1 MNHEY and CDR2 SVGEGT come from the germline V gene. The CDR3 runs to 11 residues. CDR3 in amino acids: CASSETREQYY. CDR3 in DNA: TGTGCCAGCAGTGAGACTCGGGAGCAGTACTAC.

This clonotype was observed a few times. The chain combines TRBV7-8 with TRBJ1-6; D possibly corresponds to TRBD1 (5 bases). CDR3 length equals 14 residues. Trimming shortened V by 6 bases and J by 7 bases, and 13 bases separated the two germline ends. CDR1 and CDR2 from the germline V gene are SGHVS and FQNEAQ. For the CDR3, the DNA is TGTGCCAGCAGACCGGGACGGACCAATTCACCCCTCCACTTT. Translating it yields CASRPGRTNSPLHF.

In this sample, this clonotype turned up once. A single base separates this from a much larger clone, so it may be a read error. The chain employs TRBV6-1 and TRBJ2-1; D unresolved. The CDR3 has 15 amino acids. The germline V gene encodes CDR1 MNHNS and CDR2 SASEGT. Trimming removed 2 bases at V and 4 bases at J, with 12 bases between. The CDR3 loop is CASSETATLYNEQFF. CDR3 in DNA: TGTGCCAGCAGTGAAACGGCCACCCTATACAATGAGCAGTTCTTC.